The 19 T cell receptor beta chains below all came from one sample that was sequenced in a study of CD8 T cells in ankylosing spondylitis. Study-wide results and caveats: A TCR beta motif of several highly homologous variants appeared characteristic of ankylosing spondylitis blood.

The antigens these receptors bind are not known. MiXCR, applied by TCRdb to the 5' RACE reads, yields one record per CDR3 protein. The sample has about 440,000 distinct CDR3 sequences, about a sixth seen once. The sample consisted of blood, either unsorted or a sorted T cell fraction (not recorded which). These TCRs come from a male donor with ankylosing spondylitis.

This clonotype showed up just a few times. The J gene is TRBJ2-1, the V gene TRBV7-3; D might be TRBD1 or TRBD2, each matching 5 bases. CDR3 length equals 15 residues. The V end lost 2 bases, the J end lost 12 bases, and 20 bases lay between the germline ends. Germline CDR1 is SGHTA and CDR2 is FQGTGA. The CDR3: CASSLGSVQGLRQFF. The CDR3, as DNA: TGTGCCAGCAGCTTAGGGAGCGTGCAGGGCCTGCGGCAGTTCTTC.

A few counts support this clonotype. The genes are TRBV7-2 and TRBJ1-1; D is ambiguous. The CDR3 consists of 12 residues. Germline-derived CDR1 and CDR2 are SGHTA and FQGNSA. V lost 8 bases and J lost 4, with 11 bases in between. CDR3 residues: CASRPTSTEAFF. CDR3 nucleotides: TGTGCCAGCCGCCCCACCTCCACTGAAGCTTTCTTT.

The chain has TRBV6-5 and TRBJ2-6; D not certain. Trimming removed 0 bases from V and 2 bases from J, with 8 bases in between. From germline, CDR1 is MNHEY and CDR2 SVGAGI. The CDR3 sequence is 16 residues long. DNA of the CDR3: TGTGCCAGCAGTTACTCGATGAGTACTGGGGCCAACGTCCTGACTTTC. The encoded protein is CASSYSMSTGANVLTF.

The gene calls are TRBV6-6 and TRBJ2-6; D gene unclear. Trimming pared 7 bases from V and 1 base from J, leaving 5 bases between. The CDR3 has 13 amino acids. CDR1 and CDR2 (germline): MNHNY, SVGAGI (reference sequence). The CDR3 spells CASTESGANVLTF. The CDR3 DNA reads TGTGCCAGCACGGAGTCTGGGGCCAACGTCCTGACTTTC.

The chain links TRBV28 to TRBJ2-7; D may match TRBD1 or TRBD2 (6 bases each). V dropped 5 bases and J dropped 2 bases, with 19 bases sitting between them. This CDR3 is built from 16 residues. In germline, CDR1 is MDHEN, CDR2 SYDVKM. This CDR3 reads CASSPTLGGGTYEQYF. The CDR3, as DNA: TGTGCCAGCAGTCCCACCCTGGGGGGCGGTACCTACGAGCAGTACTTC.

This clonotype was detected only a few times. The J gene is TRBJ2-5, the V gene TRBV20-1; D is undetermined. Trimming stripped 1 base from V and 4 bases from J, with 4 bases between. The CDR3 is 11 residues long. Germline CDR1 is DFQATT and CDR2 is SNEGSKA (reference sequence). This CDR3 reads CSARGSETQYF. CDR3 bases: TGCAGTGCTAGAGGGTCAGAGACCCAGTACTTC.

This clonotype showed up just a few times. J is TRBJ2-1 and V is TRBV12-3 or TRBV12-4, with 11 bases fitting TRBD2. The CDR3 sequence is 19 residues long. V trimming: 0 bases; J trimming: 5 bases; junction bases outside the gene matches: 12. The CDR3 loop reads CASSLALGDASGRNNEQFF. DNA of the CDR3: TGTGCCAGCAGTTTAGCCCTGGGCGATGCTAGCGGGAGGAACAATGAGCAGTTCTTC.

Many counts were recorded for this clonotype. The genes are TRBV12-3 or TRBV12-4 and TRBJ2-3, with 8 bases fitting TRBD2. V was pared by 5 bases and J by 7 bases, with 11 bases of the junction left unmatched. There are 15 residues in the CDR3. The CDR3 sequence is CASSRSGGLTYTQYF. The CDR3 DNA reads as TGTGCCAGCAGTAGGAGCGGGGGCTTAACTTATACGCAGTATTTT.

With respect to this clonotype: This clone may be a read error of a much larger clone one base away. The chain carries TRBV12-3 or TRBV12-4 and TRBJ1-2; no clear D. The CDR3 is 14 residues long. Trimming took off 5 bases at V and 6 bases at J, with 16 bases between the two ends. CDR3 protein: CASSEKEPFHGYTF. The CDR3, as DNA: TGTGCCAGCAGTGAAAAGGAGCCCTTCCATGGCTACACCTTC.

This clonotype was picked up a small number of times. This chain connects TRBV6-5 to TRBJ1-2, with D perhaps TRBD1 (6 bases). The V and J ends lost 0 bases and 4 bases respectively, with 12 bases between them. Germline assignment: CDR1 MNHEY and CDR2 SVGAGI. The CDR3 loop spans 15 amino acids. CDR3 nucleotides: TGTGCCAGCAGTTACTCGGGCAGGGGTGGCTATGGCTACACCTTC. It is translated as CASSYSGRGGYGYTF.

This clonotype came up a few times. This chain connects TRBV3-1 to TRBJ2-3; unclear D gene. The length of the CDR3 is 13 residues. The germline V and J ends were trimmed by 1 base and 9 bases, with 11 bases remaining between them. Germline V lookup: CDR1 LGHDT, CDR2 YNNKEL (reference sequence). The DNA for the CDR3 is TGTGCCAGCAGCCAAGGTCGAGTATACACGCAGTATTTT. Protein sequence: CASSQGRVYTQYF.

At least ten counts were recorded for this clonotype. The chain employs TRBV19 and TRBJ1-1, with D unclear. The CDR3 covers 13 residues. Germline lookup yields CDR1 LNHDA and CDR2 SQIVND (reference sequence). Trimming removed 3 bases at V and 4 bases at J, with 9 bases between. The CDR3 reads CASSMSWGTEAFF. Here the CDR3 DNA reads TGTGCCAGTAGTATGTCTTGGGGCACTGAAGCTTTCTTT.

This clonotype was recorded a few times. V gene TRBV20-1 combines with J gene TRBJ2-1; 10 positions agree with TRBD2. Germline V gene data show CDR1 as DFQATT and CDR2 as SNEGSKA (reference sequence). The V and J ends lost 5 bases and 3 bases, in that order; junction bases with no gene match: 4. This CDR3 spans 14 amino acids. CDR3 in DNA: TGCAGTGCTTTTCTAGCGGGGGACTACAATGAGCAGTTCTTC. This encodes CSAFLAGDYNEQFF.

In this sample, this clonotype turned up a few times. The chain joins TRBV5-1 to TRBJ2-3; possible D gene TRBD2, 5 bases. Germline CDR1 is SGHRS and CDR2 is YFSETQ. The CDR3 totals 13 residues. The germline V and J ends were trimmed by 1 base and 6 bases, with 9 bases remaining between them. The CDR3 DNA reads TGCGCCAGCAGCTTGAATTCGGGGGATACGCAGTATTTT. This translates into CASSLNSGDTQYF.

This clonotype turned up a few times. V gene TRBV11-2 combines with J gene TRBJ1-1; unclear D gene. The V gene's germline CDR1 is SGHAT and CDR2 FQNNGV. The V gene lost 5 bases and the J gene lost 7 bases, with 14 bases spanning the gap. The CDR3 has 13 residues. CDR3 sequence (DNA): TGTGCCAGCAGCCCCCGGTTGGACGGTGAAGCTTTCTTT. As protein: CASSPRLDGEAFF.

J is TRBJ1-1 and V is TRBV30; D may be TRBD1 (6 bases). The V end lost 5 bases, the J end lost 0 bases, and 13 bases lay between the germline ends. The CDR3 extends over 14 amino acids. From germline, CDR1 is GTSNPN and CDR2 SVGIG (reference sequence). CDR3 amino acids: CAWGRGAMNTEAFF. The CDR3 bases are TGTGCCTGGGGCAGGGGAGCAATGAACACTGAAGCTTTCTTT.

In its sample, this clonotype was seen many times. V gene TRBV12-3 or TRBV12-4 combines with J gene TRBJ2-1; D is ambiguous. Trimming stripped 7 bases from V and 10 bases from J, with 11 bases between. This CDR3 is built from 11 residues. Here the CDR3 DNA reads TGTGCCAGCACCGAGACTGGGGAGCAGTTCTTC. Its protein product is CASTETGEQFF.

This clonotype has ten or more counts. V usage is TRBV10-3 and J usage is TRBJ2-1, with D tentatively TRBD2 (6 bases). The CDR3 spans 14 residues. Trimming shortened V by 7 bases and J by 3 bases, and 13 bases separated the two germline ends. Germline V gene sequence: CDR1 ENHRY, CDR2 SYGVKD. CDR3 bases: TGTGCCATCAAAGGGGTTAGCGGCTACAATGAGCAGTTCTTC. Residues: CAIKGVSGYNEQFF.

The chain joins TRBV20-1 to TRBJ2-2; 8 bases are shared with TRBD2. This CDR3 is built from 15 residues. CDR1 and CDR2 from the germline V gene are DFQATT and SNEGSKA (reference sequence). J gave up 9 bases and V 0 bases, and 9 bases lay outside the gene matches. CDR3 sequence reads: CSARDSSGRVRELFF. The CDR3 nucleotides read TGCAGTGCTAGAGATTCTAGCGGGCGGGTCCGGGAGCTGTTTTTT.